These T cell receptor beta chains were read from a single sample in a study of T cells in Graves' hyperthyroidism and ophthalmopathy. TCRdb re-analysed the multiplex PCR reads in MiXCR, keeping a single row per CDR3 protein. The sample carries fewer than 650,000 distinct CDR3 sequences, 12% to 15% recorded once. The sequencing sample was made of blood. These receptor sequences come from a woman between 35 and 50 years old with Graves' hyperthyroidism. CDR3s include the opening cysteine and the closing phenylalanine or tryptophan. The D gene is left open where the match is weak. Some rows mark clone size as missing; the rest say once, few, many or name a class of expanded clone.

v_gene,d_gene,abundance,j_gene,CDR3aa,CDR3nt
TRBV20-1,.,few,TRBJ2-3,CSARGYGTSGGTDTQYF,TGCAGTGCTAGAGGATACGGTACCTCCGGGGGCACAGATACGCAGTATTTT
TRBV3-1,.,many,TRBJ1-1,CASSQETARRTAFF,TGTGCCAGCAGCCAAGAAACGGCAAGGAGAACAGCTTTCTTT
TRBV12-3/TRBV12-4,.,many,TRBJ2-7,CASSLSVASYEQYF,TGTGCCAGCAGTTTATCGGTTGCCTCCTACGAGCAGTACTTC
TRBV29-1,TRBD2,.,TRBJ2-3,CSVEIWGGGAGTQYF,TGCAGCGTTGAAATTTGGGGGGGAGGGGCAGGTACGCAGTATTTT
TRBV20-1,.,.,TRBJ2-7,CSAIGPQPRGEQYF,TGCAGTGCAATCGGACCACAACCCCGGGGGGAGCAGTACTTC
TRBV4-2,.,.,TRBJ2-2,CASRVEEVAGELFF,TGTGCCAGCAGGGTTGAGGAGGTAGCCGGGGAGCTGTTTTTT
TRBV10-2,.,many,TRBJ1-1,CASSEWQLNTEAFF,TGCGCCAGCAGTGAGTGGCAACTGAACACTGAAGCTTTCTTT
TRBV5-1,TRBD2,few,TRBJ2-3,CASRATGTTTDTQYF,TGCGCCAGCAGGGCAACCGGGACTACCACAGATACGCAGTATTTT
TRBV18,.,.,TRBJ1-1,CASSAKSANTEAFF,TGTGCCAGCTCCGCAAAATCAGCCAACACTGAAGCTTTCTTT
TRBV5-1,TRBD2,many,TRBJ2-3,CASSFAGGNTDTQYF,TGCGCCAGCAGCTTCGCGGGAGGTAACACAGATACGCAGTATTTT
TRBV20-1,TRBD1,many,TRBJ1-1,CSARKTGAVGTEAFF,TGCAGTGCTAGGAAAACAGGGGCTGTAGGCACTGAAGCTTTCTTT
TRBV2,TRBD1,few,TRBJ1-2,CASSGRTGNYGYTF,TGTGCCAGCAGTGGGAGGACAGGGAACTATGGCTACACCTTC
TRBV30,.,many,TRBJ1-4,CAWRLQGGPNEKLFF,TGTGCCTGGAGATTACAGGGCGGCCCTAATGAAAAACTGTTTTTT
TRBV20-1,.,many,TRBJ2-3,CSARDTYTDTQYF,TGCAGTGCCCGGGACACCTACACAGATACGCAGTATTTT
TRBV19,TRBD2,.,TRBJ2-7,CTSSPGLAGTYEQYF,TGTACCAGTAGCCCCGGACTAGCGGGGACCTACGAGCAGTACTTC
TRBV6-1,TRBD1,many,TRBJ2-1,CASSYARTGGNEQFF,TGTGCCAGCAGTTATGCGAGGACAGGGGGTAATGAGCAGTTCTTC
TRBV24-1,TRBD2,many,TRBJ2-7,CATSDPLGAGEQYF,TGTGCCACCAGTGATCCCCTAGGAGCGGGGGAGCAGTACTTC
TRBV24-1,.,.,TRBJ2-7,CATSDLVQGTYEQYF,TGTGCCACCAGTGATTTGGTACAGGGAACATACGAGCAGTACTTC
TRBV10-3,.,many,TRBJ1-5,CAISELGGNQPQHF,TGTGCCATCAGTGAACTGGGGGGCAATCAGCCCCAGCATTTT
TRBV13,.,.,TRBJ1-4,CASSSRSGTTEKLFF,TGTGCCAGCAGCTCGAGGTCCGGGACAACCGAAAAACTGTTTTTT
TRBV13,TRBD2,.,TRBJ2-5,CASAGGSSQETQYF,TGTGCCAGTGCGGGCGGGAGCTCCCAAGAGACCCAGTACTTC
TRBV5-6,.,many,TRBJ2-7,CASTPRKGLYEQYF,TGTGCCAGCACCCCGAGGAAGGGTCTGTACGAGCAGTACTTC
TRBV25-1,TRBD1,.,TRBJ1-1,CASSVTGRTEAFF,TGTGCCAGCAGTGTGACAGGGAGGACTGAAGCTTTCTTT
TRBV2,.,few,TRBJ1-1,CARTIARGTEAFF,TGTGCCAGGACTATTGCTAGGGGCACTGAAGCTTTCTTT
TRBV28,.,many,TRBJ1-1,CASILRRGSEAFF,TGTGCCAGCATACTCCGTCGTGGGTCTGAAGCTTTCTTT
TRBV18,.,.,TRBJ2-4,CASSPAAKNPKNIQYF,TGTGCCAGCTCACCGGCAGCTAAAAACCCCAAAAACATTCAGTACTTC
TRBV28,.,many,TRBJ1-4,CASSLEGTNEKLFF,TGTGCCAGCAGTTTAGAGGGAACTAATGAAAAACTGTTTTTT
TRBV20-1,.,many,TRBJ2-7,CSARFRDLSYEQYF,TGCAGTGCTAGATTTCGGGACTTATCCTACGAGCAGTACTTC
TRBV20-1,TRBD2,.,TRBJ2-7,CSARELAGTLSYEQYF,TGCAGTGCTAGAGAGCTAGCGGGGACCCTATCCTACGAGCAGTACTTC
TRBV29-1,.,few,TRBJ2-7,CSVAVGGPYEQYF,TGCAGCGTTGCCGTGGGGGGACCCTACGAGCAGTACTTC
TRBV2,.,many,TRBJ2-7,CASNIKRSSYEQYF,TGTGCCAGCAACATCAAGCGCAGCTCCTACGAGCAGTACTTC
TRBV20-1,TRBD1,many,TRBJ2-2,CSARDRGNTGELFF,TGCAGTGCTAGGGACAGGGGGAACACCGGGGAGCTGTTTTTT
TRBV20-1,.,many,TRBJ1-2,CSARVAGGGGYTF,TGCAGTGCTAGAGTTGCGGGGGGCGGGGGCTACACCTTC
TRBV5-1,TRBD1,many,TRBJ2-7,CASKWTGSYEQYF,TGCGCCAGCAAATGGACAGGTTCCTACGAGCAGTACTTC
TRBV24-1,.,many,TRBJ1-1,CATSDPGNPTEAFF,TGTGCCACCAGTGATCCAGGGAATCCCACTGAAGCTTTCTTT
TRBV27,.,few,TRBJ1-1,CASSSTGFASTEAFF,TGTGCCAGCAGTTCTACAGGGTTTGCGAGCACTGAAGCTTTCTTT
TRBV18,TRBD1,many,TRBJ2-7,CASSPGGGQSSYEQYF,TGTGCCAGCTCACCAGGTGGGGGACAGAGCTCCTACGAGCAGTACTTC
TRBV11-2,TRBD2,many,TRBJ2-1,CASSLMLAGDNEQFF,TGTGCCAGCAGCTTAATGCTAGCGGGAGACAATGAGCAGTTCTTC
TRBV4-1,.,few,TRBJ1-3,CASSQDPLVSSGNTIYF,TGCGCCAGCAGCCAAGACCCTTTGGTTTCCTCTGGAAACACCATATATTTT
TRBV24-1,.,.,TRBJ2-7,CATSDPGRRDEQYF,TGTGCCACCAGTGATCCCGGACGACGGGACGAGCAGTACTTC
TRBV7-8,TRBD2,many,TRBJ2-7,CASKVAGVYEQYF,TGTGCCAGTAAGGTGGCGGGGGTCTACGAGCAGTACTTC